The rows below give T cell receptor beta chains drawn from one sample of a study of CD8+ T cells in alopecia areata. Assay: immunoSEQ multiplex PCR; the TCRdb copy retains only in-frame clones and omits some. The top ten hold about 0.94% of the sample, which has about 160,000 clones, under 70% seen once. The material sequenced was CD4+ T cells sorted from blood, taken at week 4, from a patient treated with tofacitinib. Every receptor here comes from a human donor with alopecia areata. Each CDR3 is given with its conserved first and last residue. A D gene is named only where the DNA matches it firmly. The listing skips clone size in some rows; elsewhere it reads once, few, many or a size class.

V gene	D gene	J gene	clone size	CDR3 length	CDR3 protein	CDR3 DNA
TRBV11-1	NA	TRBJ2-1	NA	14	CASTIGYRDNEQFF	TGTGCCAGCACCATAGGGTATCGGGACAATGAGCAGTTCTTC
TRBV29-1	NA	TRBJ2-7	NA	11	CSVAREGPQYF	TGCAGCGTTGCCAGGGAAGGTCCTCAGTACTTC
TRBV18	TRBD2	TRBJ2-1	few	18	CASSLLAGGVSAYNEQFF	TGTGCCAGCTCACTACTAGCGGGGGGCGTTAGCGCCTACAATGAGCAGTTCTTC
TRBV2	NA	TRBJ2-1	NA	11	CASLAYNEQFF	TGTGCCAGCCTTGCTTACAATGAGCAGTTCTTC
TRBV30	TRBD1	TRBJ1-1	NA	13	CAGQTGGVTEAFF	TGTGCCGGCCAAACAGGGGGCGTCACTGAAGCTTTCTTT
TRBV30	NA	TRBJ1-2	NA	13	CAWSVRDTYGYTF	TGTGCCTGGAGTGTACGGGACACTTATGGCTACACCTTC
TRBV30	NA	TRBJ1-2	NA	13	CAWSVFGGNGYTF	TGTGCCTGGAGTGTATTCGGGGGCAATGGCTACACCTTC
TRBV27	TRBD2	TRBJ2-3	NA	16	CASSFSPGTRLDTQYF	TGTGCCAGCAGTTTCTCCCCCGGGACTAGGTTAGATACGCAGTATTTT
TRBV6-5	TRBD1	TRBJ2-3	NA	14	CASSSGQGADTQYF	TGTGCCAGCAGTTCGGGACAGGGGGCAGATACGCAGTATTTT
TRBV7-7	NA	TRBJ2-2	NA	13	CASGDGGTGELFF	TGTGCTAGCGGCGACGGGGGAACCGGGGAGCTGTTTTTT
TRBV28	NA	TRBJ2-7	NA	13	CASMRGETYEQYF	TGTGCCAGCATGAGGGGAGAAACCTACGAGCAGTACTTC
TRBV5-1	NA	TRBJ2-1	NA	13	CASSPIPGDEQFF	TGCGCCAGCAGCCCAATTCCGGGCGATGAGCAGTTCTTC
TRBV7-2	NA	TRBJ1-2	NA	14	CASTTAGSDYGYTF	TGTGCCAGCACCACGGCAGGGTCTGACTATGGCTACACCTTC